The TCR beta chain described here comes from a study of cytomegalovirus exposure and HLA in healthy donors. Study-wide background: Earlier results showed 120 million or so unique TCR beta sequences derived from approximately 180 million T cells.

To note about this clone: Its antigen is unidentified.

General observations from the study: Indistinguishability led to the exclusion of some V segments, TRBV6-2 and TRBV6-3 included. Within an earlier analysis, most TCR beta V segments proved productive either about 90% or about 30% of the time. Most CMV-associated TCR beta chains were later found to appear HLA-restricted.

The study ran its PCR with 60 Vbeta and 13 Jbeta primers. Profiled with immunoSEQ multiplex PCR; TCRdb holds only in-frame clones, not every one. The sample carries 150,000 or so clones, 65% to 80% recorded once. The CDR3 has 15 residues. Germline CDR1 is MNHNS and CDR2 is SASEGT. Germline trimming cut 6 bases from V and 2 bases from J; bases unmatched to any gene: 8. The J gene is TRBJ2-5, the V gene TRBV6-1, with 8 bases aligning to TRBD1. Input material: PBMCs. The TCR was taken from a woman in her forties in good health and CMV-seronegative. The CDR3 DNA is TGTGCCAGCAGAGGACAGGGTTTGGAACAAGAGACCCAGTACTTC. Its protein product is CASRGQGLEQETQYF.